These 10 T cell receptor beta chains came from one sample sequenced in a study of beta chain features in type 1 diabetes (dated by TCRdb to 2017 to 2018). No antigen has been identified for these receptors. The study at large found these results: Type 1 diabetes patients showed a moderate but significant shortening of TCRB CDR3 length in all four CD4+ subsets.

The library was produced with the immunoSEQ multiplex PCR assay. The entire isolated RNA was reverse transcribed using the High Capacity cDNA Reverse Transcription Kit, and thus expressed TCRB transcripts were sequenced. TCRdb carries this immuneACCESS record with in-frame sequences only. Its versions omit some clonotypes, under half of them owing to an unresolved V gene in the studies checked, with the rest unexplained. The sample table contains about 650,000 clones; only one count was recorded for around 12% of them. The ten most abundant clones make up 0.09% to 0.15% of the sample. The specimen sequenced was naive CD4+ T cells from blood. The intended sense of this specimen's cell subset or site label: true naive CD4+ T cells. The receptors were gathered from a man in his thirties or forties with type 1 diabetes.

There are a few counts of this clone. V and J are TRBV7-2 and TRBJ2-3; 11 bases match TRBD1. CDR3 size: 15 residues. The trim removed 3 bases at V and 4 bases at J, leaving 3 bases unmatched. The germline CDR1 and CDR2 sequences are SGHTA and FQGNSA. CDR3 DNA: TGTGCCAGCAGCTTGGGACAGGGGGTGCCAGATACGCAGTATTTT. Translated: CASSLGQGVPDTQYF.

A few counts support this clone. The chain recombines TRBV7-2 with TRBJ2-3; no firm D call. The germline V and J ends were trimmed by 3 bases and 0 bases, with 4 bases remaining between them. CDR1 is SGHTA, CDR2 FQGNSA, per germline. This CDR3 is 13 amino acids long. CDR3 region: CASSFFSTDTQYF. CDR3 nucleotides: TGTGCCAGCAGCTTCTTCAGCACAGATACGCAGTATTTT.

Notes on this clone: Other DNA sequences of this sample code for an identical CDR3. The chain recombines TRBV20-1 with TRBJ2-5; D is tentatively TRBD1 or TRBD2 (5 bases each). Germline CDR1 DFQATT, CDR2 SNEGSKA (reference sequence). The V end was cut by 6 bases, the J end by 5 bases, with 10 bases between. The length of the CDR3 is 11 residues. The CDR3, as DNA: TGCAGTGCCCCTTGGGGGGAGACCCAGTACTTC. It is translated as CSAPWGETQYF.

The chain's CDR3 is CASTDKTVGGEKLFF. The CDR3 region has the DNA TGTGCCAGCACCGATAAGACAGTTGGCGGAGAAAAACTGTTTTTT. V usage is TRBV5-4 and J usage is TRBJ1-4, with D possibly being TRBD1 (5 bases). Trimming removed 6 bases from V and 8 bases from J, with 20 bases in between. CDR1 SGHNT and CDR2 YYREEE come from the germline V gene (reference sequence). There are 15 residues in the CDR3. Combining the CDR3 with reference TRBV5-4 and TRBJ1-4 gives the whole variable domain ETGVTQSPTHLIKTRGQQVTLRCSSQSGHNTVSWYQQALGQGPQFIFQYYREEENGRGNFPPRFSGLQFPNYSSELNVNALELDDSALYLCASTDKTVGGEKLFFGSGTQLSVL.

The gene calls are TRBV7-2 and TRBJ2-3; 7 positions match TRBD1. The CDR3 has 16 amino acids. The junction had 5 bases not matched to a gene; V was cut back by 2 bases and J by 0 bases. The germline CDR1 and CDR2 sequences are SGHTA and FQGNSA. The CDR3 here is CASSLLGTASTDTQYF. CDR3 DNA sequence: TGTGCCAGCAGCTTATTAGGGACAGCCAGCACAGATACGCAGTATTTT.

The V call is TRBV9, the J call TRBJ1-4; D gene ambiguous. In germline, CDR1 is SGDLS, CDR2 YYNGEE. Trimming left V 3 bases short and J 7 bases short, with 10 bases between. This CDR3 is built from 13 residues. CDR3 amino acids: CASSADVGEKLFF. CDR3 in DNA: TGTGCCAGCAGCGCGGACGTGGGTGAAAAACTGTTTTTT.

J is TRBJ1-5 and V is TRBV6-5, with 11 bases fitting TRBD1. Germline-derived CDR1 and CDR2 are MNHEY and SVGAGI. The CDR3 spans 16 residues. Unmatched junction bases numbered 3, after V lost 4 bases and J lost 1 base. The CDR3 loop is CASSSGQGASNQPQHF. DNA for the CDR3: TGTGCCAGCAGTTCCGGACAGGGGGCGAGCAATCAGCCCCAGCATTTT.

The chain joins TRBV19 to TRBJ1-1, with unresolved D. The CDR3 has 11 residues. Germline values: CDR1 LNHDA, CDR2 SQIVND (reference sequence). Trimming removed 7 bases from V and 11 bases from J, with 14 bases in between. As DNA, the CDR3 is TGTGCCAGTACCTCGGCCGGTGGGGCTTTCTTT. Protein: CASTSAGGAFF.

V and J are TRBV30 and TRBJ1-4, with 7 bases fitting TRBD1. The V and J ends lost 1 base and 2 bases, in that order; junction bases with no gene match: 4. The CDR3 totals 15 residues. Germline CDR1 and CDR2: GTSNPN and SVGIG (reference sequence). The DNA of the CDR3 is TGTGCCTGGAGTGCAGGGGGGGTGACTAATGAAAAACTGTTTTTT. It translates to CAWSAGGVTNEKLFF.

This clone occurred a few times. The chain has TRBV5-1 and TRBJ1-5; possible D gene TRBD1, 6 bases. Trimming shortened V by 2 bases and J by 3 bases, and 9 bases separated the two germline ends. The CDR3 sequence is 14 residues long. Germline CDR1 and CDR2: SGHRS and YFSETQ. CDR3 sequence reads: CASSFTGINQPQHF. Here the CDR3 DNA reads TGCGCCAGCAGCTTCACAGGGATCAATCAGCCCCAGCATTTT.